This TCR beta chain was retrieved from a study of shared clonotypes between healthy human individuals. With regard to this clone: The target antigen is unknown.

V lost 2 bases to trimming and J lost 14 bases, with 20 bases between them. CDR3 length: 13 amino acids. Germline values: CDR1 GTSNPN, CDR2 SVGIG (reference sequence). Sequencing used immunoSEQ multiplex PCR; TCRdb keeps in-frame clones, though not all of them. The profile shows over a million clones, 98% of them singletons. Findings and limits, study-wide: Against clonotypes common to all four donors, non-shared ones had lower generation probabilities.

Sequences were obtained from naive CD4+ T cells sorted from blood. The subset was: CD45RA+ positively selected. The source is a man aged 30-40 years in good health. V is TRBV30 and J is TRBJ2-3; possible D gene TRBD2, 6 bases. The CDR3 region has the DNA TGTGCCTGGAGTTCCGGAGGGCCACGGTTGGGGTATTTT. Amino acids: CAWSSGGPRLGYF.